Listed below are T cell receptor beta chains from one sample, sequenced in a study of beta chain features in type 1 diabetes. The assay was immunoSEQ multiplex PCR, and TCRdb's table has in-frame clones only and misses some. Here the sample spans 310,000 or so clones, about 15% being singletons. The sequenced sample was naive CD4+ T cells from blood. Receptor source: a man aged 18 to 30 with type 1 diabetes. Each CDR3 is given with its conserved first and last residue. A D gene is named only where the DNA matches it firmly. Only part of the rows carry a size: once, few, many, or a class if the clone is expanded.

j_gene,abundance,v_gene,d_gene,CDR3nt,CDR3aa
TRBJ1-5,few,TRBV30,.,TGTGCCTGGAGTAAAGGGTCGGGCAGGGTGAGCGCGCCCCAGCATTTT,CAWSKGSGRVSAPQHF
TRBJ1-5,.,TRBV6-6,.,TGTGCCAGCAGTTCGCCCAGGCCCGATCAGCCCCAGCATTTT,CASSSPRPDQPQHF
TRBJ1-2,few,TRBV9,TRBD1,TGTGCCAGCAGCGTAGGGACAGGCCCGGGCTACACCTTC,CASSVGTGPGYTF
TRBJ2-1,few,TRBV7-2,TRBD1,TGTGCCAGCAGCTTAGGGGACAGGGCGTACAATGAGCAGTTCTTC,CASSLGDRAYNEQFF
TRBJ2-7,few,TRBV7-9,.,TGTGCCAGCGGATCTACAGGGACCTACGAGCAGTACTTC,CASGSTGTYEQYF
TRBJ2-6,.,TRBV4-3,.,TGCGCCAGCAGCCAAGATTCGGGGGCTGGGGCCAACGTCCTGACTTTC,CASSQDSGAGANVLTF
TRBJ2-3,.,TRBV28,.,TGTGCCAGCAGTCCGGAGACTAGGACAGATACGCAGTATTTT,CASSPETRTDTQYF
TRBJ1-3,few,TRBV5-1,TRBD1,TGCGCCAGCAGCCTAAGACAGGGAAGCTCAGGAAACACCATATATTTT,CASSLRQGSSGNTIYF
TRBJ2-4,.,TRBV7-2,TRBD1,TGTGCCAGCAGGAAGGGGCCAGGGGGCGCTCCCAAAAACATTCAGTACTTC,CASRKGPGGAPKNIQYF
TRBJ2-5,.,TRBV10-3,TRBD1,TGTGCCATCACCGAAGGACAGGGGAGAGAGACCCAGTACTTC,CAITEGQGRETQYF
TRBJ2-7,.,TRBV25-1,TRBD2,TGTGCCAACTATTTAGAGAGAGCGGGGGCCTACGAGCAGTACTTC,CANYLERAGAYEQYF
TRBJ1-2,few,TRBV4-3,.,TGCGCCAGCAGCCAAGATCGGGGAGCCTATGGCTACACCTTC,CASSQDRGAYGYTF
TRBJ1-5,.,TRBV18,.,TGTGCCAGCTCCCCGGGGAGCAATCAGCCCCAGCATTTT,CASSPGSNQPQHF
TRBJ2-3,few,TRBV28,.,TGTGCCAGCAGTAGAAGCGTCACAGATACGCAGTATTTT,CASSRSVTDTQYF
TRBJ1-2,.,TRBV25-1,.,TGTGCCAGCAGTGAACCTGGCTTTGGCTACACCTTC,CASSEPGFGYTF
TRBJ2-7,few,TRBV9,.,TGTGCCAGCAGCGTAGAACCGGGGGTCGCCGAGCAGTACTTC,CASSVEPGVAEQYF
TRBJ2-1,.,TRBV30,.,TGTGCCTGGAGCCCTGGGCCCTACAATGAGCAGTTCTTC,CAWSPGPYNEQFF
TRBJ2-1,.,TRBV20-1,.,TGCAGTGCGGAGGATTATGAGCAGTTCTTC,CSAEDYEQFF
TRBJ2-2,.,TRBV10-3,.,TGTGCCATCAGTGTTGTCGCCGGGGAGCTGTTTTTT,CAISVVAGELFF
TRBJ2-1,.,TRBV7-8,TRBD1,TGTGCCAGCAGCAACAGGGGGCGCCACAATGAGCAGTTCTTC,CASSNRGRHNEQFF
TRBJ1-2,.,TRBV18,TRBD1,TGTGCCAGCTCAAAAGAAACAGGGGACTATGGCTACACCTTC,CASSKETGDYGYTF
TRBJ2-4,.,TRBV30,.,TGTGCCTGGAGCGCTGGGGGGGCCAAAAACATTCAGTACTTC,CAWSAGGAKNIQYF
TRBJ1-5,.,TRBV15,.,TGTGCCACCAGCAGAGGAGGGCCCCAGAGCAATCAGCCCCAGCATTTT,CATSRGGPQSNQPQHF
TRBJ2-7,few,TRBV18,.,TGTGCCAGCTCACCACAGGGGGCGGGAAGTGCCTACGAGCAGTACTTC,CASSPQGAGSAYEQYF
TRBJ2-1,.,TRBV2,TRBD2,TGTGCCAGCAGTTACACTAGCGGGGGATCCTACAATGAGCAGTTCTTC,CASSYTSGGSYNEQFF
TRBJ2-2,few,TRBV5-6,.,TGTGCCAGCAGCCCAAACAGGGCCACGAGCACCGGGGAGCTGTTTTTT,CASSPNRATSTGELFF
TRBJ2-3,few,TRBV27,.,TGTGCCAGCAGTTCCGTAGCGGAAAGGGATAGGGATACGCAGTATTTT,CASSSVAERDRDTQYF
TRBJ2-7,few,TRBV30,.,TGTGCCTGGAGCAATGTGGGTTTCGGGGAGCAGTACTTC,CAWSNVGFGEQYF